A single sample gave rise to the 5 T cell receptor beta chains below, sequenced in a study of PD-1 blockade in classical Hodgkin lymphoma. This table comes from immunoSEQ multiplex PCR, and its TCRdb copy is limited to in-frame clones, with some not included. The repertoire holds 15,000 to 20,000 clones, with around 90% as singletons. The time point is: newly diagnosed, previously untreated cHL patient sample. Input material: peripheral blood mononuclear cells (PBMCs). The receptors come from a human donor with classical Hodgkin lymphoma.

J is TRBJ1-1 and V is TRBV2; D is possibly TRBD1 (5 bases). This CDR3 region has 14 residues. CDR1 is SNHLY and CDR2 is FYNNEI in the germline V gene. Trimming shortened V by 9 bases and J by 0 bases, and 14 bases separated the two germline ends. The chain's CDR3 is CASRLRDLNTEAFF. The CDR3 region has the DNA TGTGCCAGTAGACTCAGGGATCTGAACACTGAAGCTTTCTTT. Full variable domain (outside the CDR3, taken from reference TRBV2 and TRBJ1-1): EPEVTQTPSHQVTQMGQEVILRCVPISNHLYFYWYRQILGQKVEFLVSFYNNEISEKSEIFDDQFSVERPDGSNFTLKIRSTKLEDSAMYFCASRLRDLNTEAFFGQGTRLTVV.

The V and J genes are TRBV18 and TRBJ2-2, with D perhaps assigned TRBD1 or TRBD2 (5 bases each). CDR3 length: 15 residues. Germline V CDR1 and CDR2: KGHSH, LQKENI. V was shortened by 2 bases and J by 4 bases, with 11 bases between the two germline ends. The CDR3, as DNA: TGTGCCAGCTCACCATATACAGGAGGCACCGGGGAGCTGTTTTTT. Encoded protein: CASSPYTGGTGELFF.

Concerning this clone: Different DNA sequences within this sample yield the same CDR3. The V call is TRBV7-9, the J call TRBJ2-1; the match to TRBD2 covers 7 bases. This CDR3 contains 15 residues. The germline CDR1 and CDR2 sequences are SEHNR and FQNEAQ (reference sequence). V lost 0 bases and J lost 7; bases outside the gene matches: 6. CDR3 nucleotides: TGTGCCAGCAGCTTAGCGGGGTGGGGGGGAAATGAGCAGTTCTTC. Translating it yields CASSLAGWGGNEQFF.

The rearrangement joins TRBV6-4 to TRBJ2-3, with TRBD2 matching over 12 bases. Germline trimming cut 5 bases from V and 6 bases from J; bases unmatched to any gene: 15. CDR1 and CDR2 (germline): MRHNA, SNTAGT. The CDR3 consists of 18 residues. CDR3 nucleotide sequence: TGTGCCAGCAGTAACGCCCAACTAGCGGGAGGCCGAGGGGATACGCAGTATTTT. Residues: CASSNAQLAGGRGDTQYF.

This chain's CDR3 is CASSHGIIAKNIQYF. The CDR3 DNA reads TGCGCCAGCAGCCATGGGATCATAGCCAAAAACATTCAGTACTTC. This sequence joins TRBV4-1 and TRBJ2-4; no firm D call. The CDR3 extends over 15 amino acids. With 3 bases removed from V and 0 bases from J, the gap between germline ends came to 9 bases. Germline CDR1 and CDR2: MGHRA and YSYEKL.